What follows are 29 T cell receptor beta chains derived from one specimen sequenced in a study of T cells in Graves' hyperthyroidism and ophthalmopathy. RNA transcripts were the template for amplifying TCR beta CDR3 regions. The primer set for the first-round RT-PCR of the TCR CDR3 was HTBI. In TCRdb, the multiplex PCR reads were re-called with MiXCR into one record per CDR3 protein. There are 250,000 to 350,000 distinct CDR3 sequences in the sample; about 20% occur only once, and 50% to 75% lies in the top ten. The sequenced sample consisted of blood. The source is a young man with Graves' ophthalmopathy.

In this sample, this clonotype turned up a few times. The chain employs TRBV7-8 and TRBJ1-2; 7 bases align to TRBD1. Germline V lookup: CDR1 SGHVS, CDR2 FQNEAQ. With V trimmed by 1 base and J by 6 bases, 14 bases remained unmatched. CDR3 length equals 17 residues. The CDR3 DNA sequence: TGTGCCAGCAGCTTAGGGGTCCACAGGGGCCAGATACATGGCTACACCTTC. Translated: CASSLGVHRGQIHGYTF.

This clonotype was counted between two and nine times. The J gene is TRBJ2-1, the V gene TRBV20-1; D ambiguous. This CDR3 is 15 amino acids long. Trimming took off 4 bases at V and 0 bases at J, with 13 bases between the two ends. Germline values: CDR1 DFQATT, CDR2 SNEGSKA (reference sequence). The CDR3 region is CSAIKATSSYNEQFF. Here the CDR3 DNA reads TGCAGTGCTATAAAAGCGACGAGCTCCTACAATGAGCAGTTCTTC.

CDR3 DNA: TGTGCCAGCAGTTTAGGCGGGAGGGCCTCTGGTGAGCAGTTCTTC. Translation gives CASSLGGRASGEQFF. The chain carries TRBV12-3 or TRBV12-4 and TRBJ2-1, with 9 bases matching TRBD2. This CDR3 region has 15 residues. V trimming: 1 base; J trimming: 9 bases; junction bases outside the gene matches: 7.

This chain joins TRBV3-1 and TRBJ2-7; D gene unclear. The ends were cut back, 3 bases at V and 0 bases at J, with 9 bases in the middle. CDR1 and CDR2 (germline): LGHDT, YNNKEL (reference sequence). There are 14 residues in the CDR3. The CDR3 DNA follows: TGTGCCAGCAGCCACAGACAACTCTCCTACGAGCAGTACTTC. Residues: CASSHRQLSYEQYF.

This clonotype occurred many times. This chain uses TRBV2 with TRBJ1-1; TRBD1 matches 9 bases. CDR3 length: 13 residues. With 7 bases clipped from V and 3 bases from J, the junction kept 3 bases outside the gene matches. CDR1 is SNHLY and CDR2 is FYNNEI in the germline V gene. The CDR3 spells CASTGQGYTEAFF. The CDR3 DNA sequence: TGTGCCAGCACCGGACAGGGGTACACTGAAGCTTTCTTT.

This clonotype was picked up many times. The chain links TRBV18 to TRBJ2-1; 8 bases line up with TRBD1. Germline V CDR1 and CDR2: KGHSH, LQKENI. After removal of 3 bases from V and 4 bases from J, the junction contained 5 bases not matched to a gene. This CDR3 has 15 amino acids. CDR3 coding DNA: TGTGCCAGCTCACCGAGGAGGACAGGGTACAATGAGCAGTTCTTC. Translating it yields CASSPRRTGYNEQFF.

This clonotype was recorded many times. This chain joins TRBV30 and TRBJ1-5; tentatively, D is TRBD1 (5 bases). Trimming left V 3 bases short and J 5 bases short, with 8 bases between. The CDR3 is 12 residues long. Germline-derived CDR1 and CDR2 are GTSNPN and SVGIG (reference sequence). In DNA form, the CDR3 reads TGTGCCTGGAGCACAGGCGATCAGCCCCAGCATTTT. This translates into CAWSTGDQPQHF.

The V and J genes are TRBV20-1 and TRBJ1-1; D not certain. The CDR3 spans 13 residues. V was shortened by 3 bases and J by 1 base, with 9 bases between the two germline ends. From germline, CDR1 is DFQATT and CDR2 SNEGSKA (reference sequence). This CDR3 is CSASFSPNTEAFF. DNA for the CDR3: TGCAGTGCTAGTTTCTCCCCGAACACTGAAGCTTTCTTT.

This clonotype was observed a few times. The chain uses TRBV28 and TRBJ2-7; a possible D gene is TRBD1 (5 bases). This CDR3 is 15 amino acids long. Trimming pared 7 bases from V and 0 bases from J, leaving 16 bases between. Germline V gene data show CDR1 as MDHEN and CDR2 as SYDVKM. This CDR3 reads CASIPGWGPSYEQYF. The CDR3 DNA sequence: TGTGCCAGCATACCGGGCTGGGGCCCCTCCTACGAGCAGTACTTC.

Only a few counts were recorded for this clonotype. The rearrangement joins TRBV12-3 or TRBV12-4 to TRBJ1-2; D remains ambiguous. Trimming left V 5 bases short and J 7 bases short, with 11 bases between. The CDR3 extends over 12 amino acids. In DNA form, the CDR3 reads TGTGCCAGCAGTCCGGGTTTTTCTGGCTACACCTTC. Residues: CASSPGFSGYTF.

This clonotype has a handful of counts. V and J are TRBV6-5 and TRBJ2-5, with D hard to call. Deletions cut 2 bases from V and 5 bases from J, with 9 bases between. The CDR3 covers 13 residues. From germline, CDR1 is MNHEY and CDR2 SVGAGI. CDR3 nucleotide sequence: TGTGCCAGCAGTTACAAGACCGGGGAGACCCAGTACTTC. Encoded protein: CASSYKTGETQYF.

With respect to this clonotype: At one end, the junction sequence differs from germline, possibly due to a read error. The rearrangement joins TRBV11-2 to TRBJ2-7; D is uncertain. This CDR3 has 13 amino acids. CDR1 is SGHAT, CDR2 FQNNGV, per germline. In nucleotides, the CDR3 is TGTGCCAGCAGATTAGAGTGGGGCTACGAGCAGTACTTC. This sequence encodes CASRLEWGYEQYF.

This clonotype was counted between two and nine times. This rearrangement joins TRBV10-2 to TRBJ2-1; D perhaps matches TRBD2 (5 bases). The V and J ends lost 2 bases and 14 bases respectively, with 10 bases between them. There are 11 residues in the CDR3. CDR1 is WSHSY, CDR2 SAAADI, per germline. Here the CDR3 DNA reads TGCGCCAGCAGTGAGGGGAGCCGGGAGTTCTTC. Translation: CASSEGSREFF.

The chain couples TRBV5-1 to TRBJ2-2; 16 positions agree with TRBD2. The germline gives CDR1 SGHRS, CDR2 YFSETQ. This CDR3 is built from 18 residues. V shed 4 bases, J shed 4 bases, and the junction held 7 bases outside the gene matches. The DNA of the CDR3 is TGCGCCAGCAGCCCGGGACTAGCGGGAGGGCCCTCCACCGGGGAGCTGTTTTTT. This translates into CASSPGLAGGPSTGELFF.

The chain is built from TRBV18 and TRBJ2-1; TRBD2 matches at 7 bases. The V segment lost 0 bases and the J segment 3 bases; nucleotides outside the gene matches: 5. The CDR3 is made up of 16 amino acids. The germline gives CDR1 KGHSH, CDR2 LQKENI. The CDR3 region is CASSPPGRVNYNEQFF. CDR3 sequence (DNA): TGTGCCAGCTCACCACCGGGGAGGGTAAACTACAATGAGCAGTTCTTC. Drawing the rest from reference TRBV18 and TRBJ2-1, the complete variable domain is NAGVMQNPRHLVRRRGQEARLRCSPMKGHSHVYWYRQLPEEGLKFMVYLQKENIIDESGMPKERFSAEFPKEGPSILRIQQVVRGDSAAYFCASSPPGRVNYNEQFFGPGTRLTVL.

This chain uses TRBV3-1 with TRBJ2-1; D call uncertain. The V gene's germline CDR1 is LGHDT and CDR2 YNNKEL (reference sequence). With 0 bases removed from V and 8 bases from J, the gap between germline ends came to 14 bases. CDR3 size: 15 residues. CDR3 sequence (DNA): TGTGCCAGCAGCCAAGACTGGAGCCTAGGGTATGAGCAGTTCTTC. Residues: CASSQDWSLGYEQFF.

The rearrangement links TRBV5-1 to TRBJ2-3; 11 nucleotides align to TRBD2. CDR3 length: 17 amino acids. After removal of 2 bases from V and 4 bases from J, the junction contained 9 bases not matched to a gene. From germline, CDR1 is SGHRS and CDR2 YFSETQ. CDR3 amino acids: CASSFPATSGRADTQYF. In DNA form, the CDR3 reads TGCGCCAGCAGCTTTCCAGCTACTAGCGGGAGAGCAGATACGCAGTATTTT. The entire variable domain, with the rest obtained from reference TRBV5-1 and TRBJ2-3, is as follows: KAGVTQTPRYLIKTRGQQVTLSCSPISGHRSVSWYQQTPGQGLQFLFEYFSETQRNKGNFPGRFSGRQFSNSRSEMNVSTLELGDSALYLCASSFPATSGRADTQYFGPGTRLTVL.

Regarding this clonotype: A much larger clone lies a single base off, so this may be a read error. The CDR3 DNA is TGTGCCAGCAGAAAGACGGATCCGGGCACTGAAGCTTTCTTT. As protein: CASRKTDPGTEAFF. This chain links TRBV27 with TRBJ1-1; D unclear. Deletions cut 6 bases from V and 4 bases from J, with 15 bases between. CDR1 MNHEY and CDR2 SMNVEV come from the germline V gene (reference sequence). The CDR3 consists of 14 residues.

The chain recombines TRBV20-1 with TRBJ1-5, with 9 bases aligning to TRBD1. From germline, CDR1 is DFQATT and CDR2 SNEGSKA (reference sequence). Losses at the gene ends were 5 bases for V and 3 bases for J; bases not matched to a gene: 8. This CDR3 is built from 15 residues. The CDR3 sequence: CSAATGTGNNQPQHF. CDR3 coding DNA: TGCAGTGCTGCGACCGGGACAGGGAACAATCAGCCCCAGCATTTT.

With regard to this clonotype: Its ends do not fully match the called genes, so a read error is possible. The rearrangement uses TRBV11-1 and TRBJ1-1, with a weak D call TRBD1 (6 bases). This CDR3 region has 12 residues. Germline lookup yields CDR1 SGHAT and CDR2 FQDESV (reference sequence). CDR3 nucleotides: TGTGCCAGCACCGCGGGGGGCCCTGAAGTTTTCTTT. As protein: CASTAGGPEVFF.

The chain has TRBV7-8 and TRBJ1-1; D unclear. CDR3 length: 12 amino acids. V was shortened by 8 bases and J by 5 bases, with 12 bases between the two germline ends. Germline V gene lookup returns CDR1 SGHVS and CDR2 FQNEAQ. This chain's CDR3 is CASGARRTEAFF. As DNA, the CDR3 is TGTGCCAGCGGAGCCCGGCGGACTGAAGCTTTCTTT.

The chain joins TRBV28 to TRBJ1-1, with no clear D. Germline V gives CDR1 MDHEN, CDR2 SYDVKM. The CDR3 is 13 amino acids. Trimming stripped 8 bases from V and 5 bases from J, with 15 bases between. CDR3 sequence (DNA): TGTGCCAGCCTGCGAAGATCTGGTACTGAAGCTTTCTTT. It codes for CASLRRSGTEAFF.

Concerning this clonotype itself: Germline is not matched at one junction end, which may reflect a read error. The chain carries TRBV20-1 and TRBJ2-3; 7 bases map to TRBD2. CDR1 and CDR2 from the germline V gene are DFQATT and SNEGSKA (reference sequence). The CDR3 is 17 residues long. Here the CDR3 DNA reads TGCAGTACTAGCGCAGCACCCCCAACTACCAGCACAGATACGCAGTATTTT. This gives the protein CSTSAAPPTTSTDTQYF.

This clonotype was counted ten times or more. CDR3 in DNA: TGTGCCTGGTCAGGGGGCTGGTATGGCTACACCTTC. Protein product: CAWSGGWYGYTF. The chain recombines TRBV30 with TRBJ1-2; 8 bases are shared with TRBD1. In germline, CDR1 is GTSNPN, CDR2 SVGIG (reference sequence). Unmatched junction bases numbered 4, after V lost 5 bases and J lost 5 bases. The CDR3 has 12 amino acids.

The V and J genes are TRBV28 and TRBJ2-7; 9 bases line up with TRBD1. Trimming at V came to 5 bases and at J to 5 bases, leaving 10 bases not matched to a gene. The germline gives CDR1 MDHEN, CDR2 SYDVKM. The length of the CDR3 is 15 residues. CDR3: CASSESGTGPDEQYF. In nucleotides, the CDR3 is TGTGCCAGCAGTGAGTCCGGGACAGGGCCCGACGAGCAGTACTTC.

This clonotype has just a few counts. The rearrangement links TRBV12-3 or TRBV12-4 to TRBJ2-7; D might be TRBD2 (6 bases). V lost 5 bases to trimming and J lost 2 bases, with 16 bases between them. The CDR3 has 15 residues. The CDR3 DNA is TGTGCCAGCAGTACTACGCGGGACTTTACCTACGAGCAGTACTTC. Residues: CASSTTRDFTYEQYF.

This chain links TRBV5-5 with TRBJ2-4; 7 bases match TRBD1. The CDR3 loop spans 18 amino acids. The ends lost 0 bases at V and 7 bases at J; junction bases unmatched: 16. The germline V gene has CDR1 SGHKS and CDR2 YYEKEE (reference sequence). CDR3 bases: TGTGCCAGCAGCTTGGAGTCAGAGGGGGCGCGTCTTAAGAACATTCAGTACTTC. Protein: CASSLESEGARLKNIQYF.

The chain couples TRBV7-8 to TRBJ2-1, with D possibly matching TRBD2 (5 bases). Trimming shortened V by 1 base and J by 0 bases, and 10 bases separated the two germline ends. This CDR3 has 16 residues. Germline V lookup: CDR1 SGHVS, CDR2 FQNEAQ. CDR3 sequence: CASSLVTAGSYNEQFF. CDR3 DNA: TGTGCCAGCAGCTTAGTCACGGCGGGCTCCTACAATGAGCAGTTCTTC.

This chain uses TRBV28 with TRBJ2-7, with a tentative D call TRBD1 (5 bases). The germline V and J ends were trimmed by 6 bases and 1 base, with 28 bases remaining between them. Germline CDR1 reads MDHEN; CDR2 reads SYDVKM. The CDR3 extends over 19 amino acids. CDR3 sequence reads: CASSSVFPYVTGTSYEQYF. CDR3 nucleotide sequence: TGTGCCAGCAGCTCAGTTTTCCCGTACGTCACAGGAACTTCCTACGAGCAGTACTTC.